This TCR beta chain emerged from a study of monozygotic twins with inflammatory bowel disease. Broader study findings: Varying immunosuppressive regimens may have increased patient repertoire variability. Compared with healthy twins, IBD patients shared fewer clonotypes with others, especially with disease activity.

Template switching appended UMIs that held a 6-nucleotide sample barcode. TCRdb re-analyzed the 5' RACE reads; it lists each CDR3 protein once, without DNA. The ten top clones account for around 2%, within a sample of 330,000 or so distinct CDR3 sequences. Isolation of total RNA was performed on whole blood, with no prior T cell sorting. CDR3 size: 18 residues. About this clonotype itself: The antigen is undetermined.

The chain recombines TRBV21-1 with TRBJ2-3; TCRdb gives TRBD1 as the D gene, but with no DNA this cannot be confirmed. TRBV21-1 constitutes a pseudogene. The source material was blood. The sequence was obtained from a human donor with ulcerative colitis or Crohn's disease, or a healthy co-twin of an affected twin (not recorded which). This CDR3 reads CASSRNTLRQVPSDTQYF.